This TCR beta chain was sequenced for a study of blood T cell repertoires in COVID-19. Study information: There were acute and convalescent COVID-19 samples, and they came from the United States, Italy and Spain. The analysed material was cDNA or gDNA that came from T cells, B-cell-depleted T cells, or PBMCs.

Enrolment of Seattle patients took place during active infection, and they were followed longitudinally. Trimming took off 0 bases at V and 2 bases at J, with 9 bases between the two ends. Germline values: CDR1 MGHRA, CDR2 YSYEKL. There are 15 residues in the CDR3. The table came from immunoSEQ multiplex PCR; TCRdb's copy has only in-frame clones and leaves some out. Among 200,000 to 300,000 clones listed, 65% to 90% were seen once. This receptor was taken from a man aged 45-65 years with COVID-19, enrolled during active disease. The material sequenced was peripheral blood. The chain combines TRBV4-1 with TRBJ2-3, with D perhaps matching TRBD1 (5 bases). CDR3 sequence (DNA): TGCGCCAGCAGCCAAGAAGGGGTCCCCACAGATACGCAGTATTTT. Its translation: CASSQEGVPTDTQYF.